The clone carrying this T cell receptor beta chain was seen repeatedly, ten times or more. The data are from a study of blood T cells in healthy people across ages. Primers used in a second PCR of roughly 7 to 12 cycles were a sample-barcoded 5' primer and a J-beta primer mix. TCRdb analysed the 5' RACE reads with MiXCR anew, one entry per CDR3 protein. The table records 750,000 to 850,000 distinct CDR3 sequences, 20% to 25% of them present only once. Isolation recovered at least 7 million PBMCs from every sample. V lost 5 bases, J lost 2 bases, and 6 bases stayed unmatched. There are 16 residues in the CDR3. The germline V gene has CDR1 MDHEN and CDR2 SYDVKM. These records were also assigned to another study, of T cells of mothers and their children. That investigation notes: Donation involved a few healthy Caucasian mothers and the six children that they had.

This TCR derives from a boy between 10 and 17 years old in good health. The source material was blood. The rearrangement joins TRBV28 to TRBJ2-3; 11 positions match TRBD2. In DNA form, the CDR3 reads TGTGCCAGCAGTCCCGGACTAGCGGGCCACACAGATACGCAGTATTTT. It codes for CASSPGLAGHTDTQYF.